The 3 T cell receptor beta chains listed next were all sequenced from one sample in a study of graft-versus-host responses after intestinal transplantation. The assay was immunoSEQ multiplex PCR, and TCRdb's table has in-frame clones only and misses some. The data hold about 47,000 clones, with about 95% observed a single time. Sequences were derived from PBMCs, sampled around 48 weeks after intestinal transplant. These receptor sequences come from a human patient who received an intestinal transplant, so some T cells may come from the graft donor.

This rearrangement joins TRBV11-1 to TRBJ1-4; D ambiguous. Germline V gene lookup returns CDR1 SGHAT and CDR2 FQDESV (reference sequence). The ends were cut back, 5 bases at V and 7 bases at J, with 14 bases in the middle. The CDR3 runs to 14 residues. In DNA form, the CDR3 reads TGTGCCAGCAGCCTCCTCTTAGGTAGTGAAAAACTGTTTTTT. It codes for CASSLLLGSEKLFF.

CDR3 in amino acids: CAWRTGRYNSPLHF. CDR3 DNA: TGTGCCTGGAGGACTGGACGGTATAATTCACCCCTCCACTTT. The V and J genes are TRBV30 and TRBJ1-6, with D unresolved. Trimming took off 3 bases at V and 4 bases at J, with 10 bases between the two ends. Looked up from germline, CDR1 is GTSNPN and CDR2 is SVGIG (reference sequence). The CDR3 runs to 14 residues.

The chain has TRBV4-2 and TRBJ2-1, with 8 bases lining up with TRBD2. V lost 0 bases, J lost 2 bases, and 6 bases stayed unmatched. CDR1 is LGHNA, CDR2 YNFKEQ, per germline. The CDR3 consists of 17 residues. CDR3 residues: CASSQDPAGDPYNEQFF. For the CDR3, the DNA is TGTGCCAGCAGCCAAGACCCAGCGGGGGACCCCTACAATGAGCAGTTCTTC.